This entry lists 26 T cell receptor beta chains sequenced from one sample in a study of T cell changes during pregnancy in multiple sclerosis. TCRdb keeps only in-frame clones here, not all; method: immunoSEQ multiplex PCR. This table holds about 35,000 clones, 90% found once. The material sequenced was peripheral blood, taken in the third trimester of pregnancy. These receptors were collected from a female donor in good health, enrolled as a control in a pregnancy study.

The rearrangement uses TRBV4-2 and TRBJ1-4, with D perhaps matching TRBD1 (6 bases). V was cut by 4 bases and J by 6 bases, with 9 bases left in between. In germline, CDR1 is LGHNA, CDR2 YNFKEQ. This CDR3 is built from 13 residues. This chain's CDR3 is CASSRGRDEKLFF. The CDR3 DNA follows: TGTGCCAGCAGCCGGGGGCGGGATGAAAAACTGTTTTTT.

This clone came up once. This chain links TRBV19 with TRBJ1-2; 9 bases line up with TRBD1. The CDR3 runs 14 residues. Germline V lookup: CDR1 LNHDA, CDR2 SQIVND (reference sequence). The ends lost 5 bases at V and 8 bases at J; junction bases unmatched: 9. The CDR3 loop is CASSAGQGTRGYTF. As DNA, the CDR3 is TGTGCCAGTAGTGCGGGACAGGGTACTAGGGGCTACACCTTC. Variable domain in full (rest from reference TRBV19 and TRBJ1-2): DGGITQSPKYLFRKEGQNVTLSCEQNLNHDAMYWYRQDPGQGLRLIYYSQIVNDFQKGDIAEGYSVSREKKESFPLTVTSAQKNPTAFYLCASSAGQGTRGYTFGSGTRLTVV.

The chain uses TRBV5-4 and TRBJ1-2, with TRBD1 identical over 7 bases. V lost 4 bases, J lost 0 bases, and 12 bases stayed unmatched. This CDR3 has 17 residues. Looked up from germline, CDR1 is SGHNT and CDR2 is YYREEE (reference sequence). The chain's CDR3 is CASSTPTGSKANYGYTF. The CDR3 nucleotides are TGTGCCAGCAGCACACCGACAGGGTCGAAGGCTAACTATGGCTACACCTTC.

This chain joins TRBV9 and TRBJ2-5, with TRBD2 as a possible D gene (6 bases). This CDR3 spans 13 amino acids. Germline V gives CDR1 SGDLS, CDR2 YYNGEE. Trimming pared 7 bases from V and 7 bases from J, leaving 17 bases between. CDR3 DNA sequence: TGTGCCAGCGCCGGCGGAGGGAGTGGGACCCAGTACTTC. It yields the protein CASAGGGSGTQYF.

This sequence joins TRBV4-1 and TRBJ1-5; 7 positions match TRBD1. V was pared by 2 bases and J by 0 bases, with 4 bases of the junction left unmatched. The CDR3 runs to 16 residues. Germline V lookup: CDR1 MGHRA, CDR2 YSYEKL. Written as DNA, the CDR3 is TGCGCCAGCAGCCAAATGACAGGGTTTAGCAATCAGCCCCAGCATTTT. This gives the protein CASSQMTGFSNQPQHF.

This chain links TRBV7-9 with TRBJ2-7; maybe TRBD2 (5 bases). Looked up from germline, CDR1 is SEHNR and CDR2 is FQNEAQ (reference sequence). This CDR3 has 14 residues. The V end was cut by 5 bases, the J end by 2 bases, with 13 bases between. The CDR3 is CASSPGSWAYEQYF. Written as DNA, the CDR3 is TGTGCCAGCAGCCCGGGGTCATGGGCCTACGAGCAGTACTTC. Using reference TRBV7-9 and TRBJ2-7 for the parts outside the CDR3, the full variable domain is DTGVSQNPRHKITKRGQNVTFRCDPISEHNRLYWYRQTLGQGPEFLTYFQNEAQLEKSRLLSDRFSAERPKGSFSTLEIQRTEQGDSAMYLCASSPGSWAYEQYFGPGTRLTVT.

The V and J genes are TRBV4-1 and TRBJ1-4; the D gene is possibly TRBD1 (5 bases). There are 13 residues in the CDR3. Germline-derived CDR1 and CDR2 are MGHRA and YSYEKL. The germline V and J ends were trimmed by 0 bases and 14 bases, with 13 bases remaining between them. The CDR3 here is CASSQERQGKLFF. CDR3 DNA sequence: TGCGCCAGCAGCCAAGAGAGGCAGGGTAAGCTGTTTTTT.

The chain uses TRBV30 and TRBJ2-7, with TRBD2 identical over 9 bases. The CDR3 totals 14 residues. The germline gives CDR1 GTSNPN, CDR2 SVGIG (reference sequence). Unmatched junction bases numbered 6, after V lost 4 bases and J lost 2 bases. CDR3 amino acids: CAWTQTSGPYEQYF. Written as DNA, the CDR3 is TGTGCCTGGACCCAGACTAGCGGCCCCTACGAGCAGTACTTC.

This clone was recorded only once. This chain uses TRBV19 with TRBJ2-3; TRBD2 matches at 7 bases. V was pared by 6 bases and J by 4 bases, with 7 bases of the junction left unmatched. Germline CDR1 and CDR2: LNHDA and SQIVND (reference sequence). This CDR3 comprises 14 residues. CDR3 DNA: TGTGCCAGTAGAGCTCTAGCGGCCCCAGATACGCAGTATTTT. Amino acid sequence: CASRALAAPDTQYF.

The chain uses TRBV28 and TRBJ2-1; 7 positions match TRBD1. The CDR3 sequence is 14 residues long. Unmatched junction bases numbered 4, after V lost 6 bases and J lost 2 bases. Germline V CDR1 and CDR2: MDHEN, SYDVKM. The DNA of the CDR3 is TGTGCCAGCAGGGGACAGCAACCCTACAATGAGCAGTTCTTC. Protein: CASRGQQPYNEQFF.

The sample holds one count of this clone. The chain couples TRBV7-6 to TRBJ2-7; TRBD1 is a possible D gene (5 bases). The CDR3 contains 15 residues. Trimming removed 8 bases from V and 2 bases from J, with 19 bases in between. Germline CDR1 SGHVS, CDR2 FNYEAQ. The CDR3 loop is CASGPSGSVPYEQYF. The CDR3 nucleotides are TGTGCCAGCGGCCCGTCAGGGTCGGTCCCCTACGAGCAGTACTTC.

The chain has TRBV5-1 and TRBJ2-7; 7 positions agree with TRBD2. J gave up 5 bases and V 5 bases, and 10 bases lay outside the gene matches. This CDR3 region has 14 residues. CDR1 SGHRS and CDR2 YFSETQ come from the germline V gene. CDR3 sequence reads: CASRALRGGDEQYF. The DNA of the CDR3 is TGCGCCAGCAGGGCCTTGCGGGGAGGGGACGAGCAGTACTTC.

This chain's CDR3 is CASSGRVRSSHETQYF. CDR3 DNA sequence: TGTGCCAGCAGCGGGAGGGTCCGTTCCTCCCATGAGACCCAGTACTTC. V usage is TRBV5-6 and J usage is TRBJ2-5; TRBD2 agrees at 7 bases. CDR3 length equals 16 residues. Trimming at V came to 4 bases and at J to 5 bases, leaving 14 bases not matched to a gene. Germline V gene data show CDR1 as SGHDT and CDR2 as YYEEEE.

Here the CDR3 DNA reads TGTGCCAGCAGTTACTCGTCGGGGTATGAAGCTTTCTTT. This gives the protein CASSYSSGYEAFF. This rearrangement joins TRBV6-5 to TRBJ1-1, with D unresolved. Germline loops: CDR1 MNHEY, CDR2 SVGAGI. The CDR3 is 13 residues long. V lost 0 bases, J lost 7 bases, and 9 bases lay in between.

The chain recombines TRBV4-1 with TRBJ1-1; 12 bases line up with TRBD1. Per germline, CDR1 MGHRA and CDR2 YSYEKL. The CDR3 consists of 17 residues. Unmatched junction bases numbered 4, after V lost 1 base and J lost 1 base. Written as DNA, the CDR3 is TGCGCCAGCAGCCAAGCGGGACAGGGGGCGGGGAACACTGAAGCTTTCTTT. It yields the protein CASSQAGQGAGNTEAFF.

CDR3 coding DNA: TGTGCCAGCAGCCATGCAGGGGAACTCCAAGAGACCCAGTACTTC. Translated: CASSHAGELQETQYF. This chain connects TRBV7-6 to TRBJ2-5; D perhaps matches TRBD1 (6 bases). Between the trimmed V and J ends, which lost 5 bases and 1 base, there was a span of 14 bases. CDR1 is SGHVS, CDR2 FNYEAQ, per germline. The CDR3 loop spans 15 amino acids. Together with reference TRBV7-6 and TRBJ2-5, the CDR3 gives the full variable domain: GAGVSQSPRYKVTKRGQDVALRCDPISGHVSLYWYRQALGQGPEFLTYFNYEAQQDKSGLPNDRFSAERPEGSISTLTIQRTEQRDSAMYRCASSHAGELQETQYFGPGTRLLVL.

The CDR3 reads CASSLWGQSTYEQYF. In nucleotides, the CDR3 is TGTGCCAGCAGCTTATGGGGACAGAGTACCTACGAGCAGTACTTC. This chain uses TRBV5-6 with TRBJ2-7; TRBD1 matches at 7 bases. The CDR3 contains 15 residues. V trimming: 2 bases; J trimming: 2 bases; junction bases outside the gene matches: 7. Germline V gene lookup returns CDR1 SGHDT and CDR2 YYEEEE.

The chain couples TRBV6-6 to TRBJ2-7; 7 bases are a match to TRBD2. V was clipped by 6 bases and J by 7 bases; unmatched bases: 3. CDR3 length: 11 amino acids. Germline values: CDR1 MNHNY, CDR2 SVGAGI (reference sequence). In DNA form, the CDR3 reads TGTGCCAGCAGCTACGGGGGGGAGCAGTACTTC. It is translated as CASSYGGEQYF.

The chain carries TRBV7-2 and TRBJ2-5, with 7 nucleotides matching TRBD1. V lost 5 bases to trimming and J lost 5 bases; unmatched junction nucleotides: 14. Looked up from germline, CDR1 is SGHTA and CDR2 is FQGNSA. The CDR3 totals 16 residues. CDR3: CASSTDRVKVRETQYF. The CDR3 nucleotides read TGTGCCAGCAGCACCGACAGGGTGAAGGTTCGGGAGACCCAGTACTTC.

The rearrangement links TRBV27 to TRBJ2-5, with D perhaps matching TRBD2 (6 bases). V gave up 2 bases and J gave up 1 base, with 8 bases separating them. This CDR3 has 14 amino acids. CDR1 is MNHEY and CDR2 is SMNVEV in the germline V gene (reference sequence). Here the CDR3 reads CASSLGGFQETQYF. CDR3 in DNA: TGTGCCAGCAGTTTAGGAGGGTTCCAAGAGACCCAGTACTTC.

The CDR3 spells CASSQVVQGRGEQYF. The CDR3 DNA is TGTGCCAGCAGCCAAGTGGTGCAGGGGAGGGGCGAGCAGTACTTC. V is TRBV14 and J is TRBJ2-7; D is perhaps TRBD2 (7 bases). The germline V gene encodes CDR1 SGHDN and CDR2 FVKESK. This CDR3 is built from 15 residues. The V gene lost 1 base and the J gene lost 6 bases, with 16 bases spanning the gap.

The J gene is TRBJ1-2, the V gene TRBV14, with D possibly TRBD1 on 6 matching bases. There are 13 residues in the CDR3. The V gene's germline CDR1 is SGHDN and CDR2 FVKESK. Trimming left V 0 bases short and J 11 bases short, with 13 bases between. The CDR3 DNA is TGTGCCAGCAGCCAAGATTGGGACACGAGTTACACCTTC. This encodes CASSQDWDTSYTF.

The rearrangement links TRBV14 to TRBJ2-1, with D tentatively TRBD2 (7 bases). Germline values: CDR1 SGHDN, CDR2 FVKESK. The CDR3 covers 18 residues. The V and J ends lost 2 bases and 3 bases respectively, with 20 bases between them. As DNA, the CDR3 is TGTGCCAGCAGCCAATTAGGAGGGGGGGCCGGCGGCTACAATGAGCAGTTCTTC. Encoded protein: CASSQLGGGAGGYNEQFF.

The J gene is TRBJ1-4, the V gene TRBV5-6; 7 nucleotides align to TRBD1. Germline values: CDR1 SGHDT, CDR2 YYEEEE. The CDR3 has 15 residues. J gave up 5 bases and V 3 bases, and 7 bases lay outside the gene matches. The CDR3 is CASSWGQLLNEKLFF. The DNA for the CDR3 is TGTGCCAGCAGCTGGGGACAGTTGTTAAATGAAAAACTGTTTTTT. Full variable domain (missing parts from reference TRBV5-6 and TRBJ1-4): DAGVTQSPTHLIKTRGQQVTLRCSPKSGHDTVSWYQQALGQGPQFIFQYYEEEERQRGNFPDRFSGHQFPNYSSELNVNALLLGDSALYLCASSWGQLLNEKLFFGSGTQLSVL.

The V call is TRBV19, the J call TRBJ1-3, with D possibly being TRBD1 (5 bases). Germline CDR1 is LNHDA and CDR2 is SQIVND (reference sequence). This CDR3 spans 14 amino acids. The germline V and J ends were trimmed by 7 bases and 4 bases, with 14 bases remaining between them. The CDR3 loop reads CASNAGQPGNTIYF. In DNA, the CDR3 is TGTGCCAGTAATGCCGGACAACCAGGAAACACCATATATTTT.

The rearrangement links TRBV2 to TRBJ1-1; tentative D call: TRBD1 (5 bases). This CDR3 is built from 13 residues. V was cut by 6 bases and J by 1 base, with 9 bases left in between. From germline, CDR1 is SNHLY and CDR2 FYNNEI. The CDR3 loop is CASSPTENTEAFF. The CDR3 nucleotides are TGTGCCAGCAGCCCGACAGAGAACACTGAAGCTTTCTTT.